This TCR beta chain is from a study of shared clonotypes between healthy human individuals. Study-wide points: With a few donors compared, around 5% of naive CD4 clonotypes were shared. Clonotypes shared by all four sorted-subset donors had higher generation probabilities than non-shared clonotypes.

In the case of this clone: Its specificity is not known.

The germline gives CDR1 KGHSH, CDR2 LQKENI. CDR3 length equals 12 residues. V shed 4 bases and J shed 3 bases, with 3 bases lying between them. Here immunoSEQ multiplex PCR was the method, and the copy in TCRdb shows in-frame clones only, minus some. The sample lists under 1,100,000 clones, around three quarters occurring once. This TCR was sampled from a man between 18 and 29 years old in good health. Some clones in this sample may be carry-over from other donors' samples. This chain joins TRBV18 and TRBJ2-2; D is uncertain. Sequenced material: memory CD4+ T cells from PBMCs. Subset in this sample: CD45RA-negative fraction. CDR3 amino acids: CASSLYTGELFF. The DNA of the CDR3 is TGTGCCAGCTCACTATACACCGGGGAGCTGTTTTTT.